Following are 31 T cell receptor beta chains from one sample sequenced in a study of blood T cell repertoires in COVID-19. The protocol was immunoSEQ multiplex PCR, while the TCRdb copy is restricted to in-frame clones and leaves out a portion. The sample includes roughly 150,000 clones, around 84% of them seen just once. The sequenced material came from peripheral blood. Receptors originate from a woman in her fifties or sixties with acute or convalescent COVID-19.

This clone was counted a single time. V gene TRBV19 combines with J gene TRBJ2-6; D perhaps matches TRBD1 (5 bases). Deletions cut 6 bases from V and 0 bases from J, with 15 bases between. The CDR3 spans 17 residues. CDR1 is LNHDA, CDR2 SQIVND, per germline (reference sequence). CDR3 residues: CASRWGPAFSGANVLTF. The DNA for the CDR3 is TGTGCCAGTAGATGGGGCCCAGCCTTCTCTGGGGCCAACGTCCTGACTTTC. Full variable domain (rest looked up from reference TRBV19 and TRBJ2-6): DGGITQSPKYLFRKEGQNVTLSCEQNLNHDAMYWYRQDPGQGLRLIYYSQIVNDFQKGDIAEGYSVSREKKESFPLTVTSAQKNPTAFYLCASRWGPAFSGANVLTFGAGSRLTVL.

The V gene is TRBV5-6, the J gene TRBJ2-7; the D is unclear. The CDR3 has 17 amino acids. Germline values: CDR1 SGHDT, CDR2 YYEEEE. Trimming stripped 4 bases from V and 1 base from J, with 21 bases between. CDR3 sequence: CASSPLVLNNLSYEQYF. CDR3 coding DNA: TGTGCCAGCAGCCCCCTCGTTCTTAATAACTTATCCTACGAGCAGTACTTC.

This chain joins TRBV28 and TRBJ1-1; no clear D. This CDR3 has 13 residues. V lost 6 bases, J lost 5 bases, and 13 bases lay in between. CDR1 and CDR2 from the germline V gene are MDHEN and SYDVKM. The CDR3 loop reads CASSLPPGTEAFF. DNA for the CDR3: TGTGCCAGCAGCCTTCCTCCCGGGACTGAAGCTTTCTTT.

The chain employs TRBV29-1 and TRBJ2-7; 8 bases map to TRBD2. The germline CDR1 and CDR2 sequences are SQVTM and ANQGSEA. This CDR3 contains 14 residues. Trimming cost V 5 bases and J 6 bases; bases outside gene matches: 12. The CDR3, as DNA: TGCAGCGTTTCCGTCTTAGCGGGGCCCATCGAGCAGTACTTC. It encodes CSVSVLAGPIEQYF.

J is TRBJ1-6 and V is TRBV7-2; 8 nucleotides match TRBD1. V lost 5 bases and J lost 9; bases outside the gene matches: 9. This CDR3 has 15 amino acids. Germline-derived CDR1 and CDR2 are SGHTA and FQGNSA. The CDR3 spells CASSARQGIRSPLHF. CDR3 nucleotides: TGTGCCAGCAGCGCCCGACAGGGGATTCGTTCACCCCTCCACTTT.

This clone was observed a handful of times. J is TRBJ1-5 and V is TRBV7-9, with D unclear. V lost 4 bases and J lost 2, with 6 bases in between. Germline-derived CDR1 and CDR2 are SEHNR and FQNEAQ (reference sequence). The CDR3 is 13 amino acids. CDR3 region: CASSWARNQPQHF. CDR3 coding DNA: TGTGCCAGCAGCTGGGCGCGCAATCAGCCCCAGCATTTT.

This rearrangement joins TRBV19 to TRBJ2-1; D might be TRBD1 (5 bases). CDR3 size: 14 residues. Germline V lookup: CDR1 LNHDA, CDR2 SQIVND (reference sequence). V was cut by 9 bases and J by 0 bases, with 12 bases left in between. Here the CDR3 reads CASTRQYSYNEQFF. In DNA, the CDR3 is TGTGCCAGCACGAGACAGTACTCCTACAATGAGCAGTTCTTC.

The V gene is TRBV7-2, the J gene TRBJ1-5, with 7 bases identical to TRBD1. Germline trimming cut 4 bases from V and 6 bases from J; bases unmatched to any gene: 3. This CDR3 region has 13 residues. In germline, CDR1 is SGHTA, CDR2 FQGNSA. The DNA for the CDR3 is TGTGCCAGCAGCTCCCAGGGGGGTCAGCCCCAGCATTTT. Its translation is CASSSQGGQPQHF. Filled out from reference TRBV7-2 and TRBJ1-5, the complete variable domain reads GAGVSQSPSNKVTEKGKDVELRCDPISGHTALYWYRQSLGQGLEFLIYFQGNSAPDKSGLPSDRFSAERTGGSVSTLTIQRTQQEDSAVYLCASSSQGGQPQHFGDGTRLSIL.

The chain links TRBV6-4 to TRBJ1-2, with 7 bases aligning to TRBD1. V lost 4 bases and J lost 8; bases outside the gene matches: 7. Germline values: CDR1 MRHNA, CDR2 SNTAGT. The CDR3 spans 13 residues. The CDR3 coding sequence is TGTGCCAGCAGTGCCGTCACAGGGGAGGGCTACACCTTC. Protein sequence: CASSAVTGEGYTF.

The genes are TRBV5-1 and TRBJ2-7; 7 bases agree with TRBD1. The V and J ends lost 2 bases and 2 bases, in that order; junction bases with no gene match: 4. Germline CDR1 and CDR2: SGHRS and YFSETQ. The CDR3 spans 14 residues. Here the CDR3 reads CASSFGQVTYEQYF. For the CDR3, the DNA is TGCGCCAGCAGCTTCGGACAGGTAACCTACGAGCAGTACTTC.

Details on this clone: An end of the junction differs from the germline gene, which may be a read error. The genes are TRBV3-1 (or the pseudogene TRBV3-2) and TRBJ2-3, with 8 bases identical to TRBD1. The CDR3 covers 14 residues. Germline CDR1 reads LGHDT; CDR2 reads YNNKEL (reference sequence). This chain's CDR3 is CASGGGQGTGTQYF. The DNA for the CDR3 is TGTGCCAGCGGAGGCGGACAGGGTACAGGTACGCAGTATTTT.

This chain uses TRBV7-3 with TRBJ1-6, with 7 bases matching TRBD1. V shed 5 bases and J 3 bases; nucleotides not matched to a gene: 1. This CDR3 has 14 amino acids. Germline CDR1 is SGHTA and CDR2 is FQGTGA. The CDR3 DNA reads as TGTGCCAGCAGCCGACAGGGCTATAATTCACCCCTCCACTTT. It is translated as CASSRQGYNSPLHF.

The genes are TRBV12-5 and TRBJ1-1; D uncertain. From germline, CDR1 is LGHNT and CDR2 FRNRAP. The germline V and J ends were trimmed by 1 base and 1 base, with 13 bases remaining between them. The CDR3 runs 16 residues. CDR3 sequence: CASGLDSLMKNTEAFF. The CDR3 DNA sequence: TGTGCTAGTGGTTTGGACAGCCTTATGAAGAACACTGAAGCTTTCTTT.

This clone appeared a few times. This chain uses TRBV2 with TRBJ2-5; possible D gene TRBD1, 6 bases. CDR3 length equals 13 residues. The V gene lost 8 bases and the J gene lost 4 bases, with 14 bases spanning the gap. CDR1 and CDR2 from the germline V gene are SNHLY and FYNNEI. CDR3 region: CASPRGGGETQYF. The CDR3 DNA follows: TGTGCCAGCCCCAGAGGGGGTGGAGAGACCCAGTACTTC.

The chain uses TRBV4-2 and TRBJ2-7; possibly TRBD2 for D (6 bases). The V end lost 8 bases, the J end lost 5 bases, and 13 bases lay between the germline ends. The CDR3 consists of 12 residues. The germline V gene has CDR1 LGHNA and CDR2 YNFKEQ. The CDR3 reads CASVYGGDEQYF. The CDR3 DNA reads TGTGCCAGCGTGTACGGGGGTGACGAGCAGTACTTC.

The J gene is TRBJ1-2, the V gene TRBV27, with D uncertain. The CDR3 is made up of 11 amino acids. The germline gives CDR1 MNHEY, CDR2 SMNVEV (reference sequence). V dropped 7 bases and J dropped 7 bases, with 10 bases sitting between them. The CDR3 DNA sequence: TGTGCCAGCACACTGGGAGTTGGCTACACCTTC. It encodes CASTLGVGYTF.

The chain recombines TRBV27 with TRBJ1-2, with 9 bases lining up with TRBD1. Germline CDR1 reads MNHEY; CDR2 reads SMNVEV (reference sequence). Trimming cost V 3 bases and J 4 bases; bases outside gene matches: 3. CDR3 length: 14 residues. The CDR3, as DNA: TGTGCCAGCAGTTTGACAGGGGGTGGCTATGGCTACACCTTC. This codes for CASSLTGGGYGYTF.

V gene TRBV28 combines with J gene TRBJ2-3; D may be TRBD1 (6 bases). CDR1 is MDHEN, CDR2 SYDVKM, per germline. Trimming shortened V by 1 base and J by 4 bases, and 6 bases separated the two germline ends. There are 13 residues in the CDR3. The DNA of the CDR3 is TGTGCCAGCAGTTTATACAGGGCAGATACGCAGTATTTT. This translates into CASSLYRADTQYF.

The chain employs TRBV27 and TRBJ1-2, with TRBD1 matching 8 bases. Germline V gene data show CDR1 as MNHEY and CDR2 as SMNVEV (reference sequence). V lost 6 bases to trimming and J lost 6 bases; unmatched junction nucleotides: 9. The CDR3 sequence is 14 residues long. CDR3 bases: TGTGCCAGCAGCTCCAGGGGGACAGGCAATGGCTACACCTTC. Protein product: CASSSRGTGNGYTF.

This clone was seen a few times. The rearrangement uses TRBV19 and TRBJ1-5; D ambiguous. The CDR3 is 13 residues long. Trimming took 10 bases from V and 6 from J, leaving 16 bases between them. Germline loops: CDR1 LNHDA, CDR2 SQIVND (reference sequence). This CDR3 reads CATNEIPTQPQHF. CDR3 DNA sequence: TGTGCCACTAACGAAATCCCAACTCAGCCCCAGCATTTT.

This clone has more than one count but fewer than ten. The chain combines TRBV11-2 with TRBJ2-7; 10 nucleotides align to TRBD2. With 2 bases clipped from V and 4 bases from J, the junction kept 2 bases outside the gene matches. This CDR3 is 14 amino acids long. Germline V gene sequence: CDR1 SGHAT, CDR2 FQNNGV. The CDR3 DNA reads TGTGCCAGCAGCTTAACTAGCGGGGTTTACGAGCAGTACTTC. It encodes CASSLTSGVYEQYF.

The chain employs TRBV14 and TRBJ1-1, with D possibly being TRBD1 (5 bases). The V end lost 3 bases, the J end lost 1 base, and 12 bases lay between the germline ends. The CDR3 length is 15 residues. CDR1 SGHDN and CDR2 FVKESK come from the germline V gene. Here the CDR3 DNA reads TGTGCCAGCAGCCAGTTGGGTCAGGGGAACACTGAAGCTTTCTTT. Amino acids: CASSQLGQGNTEAFF.

This clone was seen a handful of times. The rearrangement links TRBV6-5 to TRBJ1-2, with 12 bases lining up with TRBD1. The CDR3 extends over 16 amino acids. Per germline, CDR1 MNHEY and CDR2 SVGAGI. V shed 4 bases, J shed 8 bases, and the junction held 11 bases outside the gene matches. CDR3 in amino acids: CASSLRASGTGGGYTF. Written as DNA, the CDR3 is TGTGCCAGCAGTTTACGCGCATCCGGGACAGGGGGCGGCTACACCTTC.

This clone was detected only a few times. The chain couples TRBV27 to TRBJ2-1, with 8 bases matching TRBD2. Germline CDR1 MNHEY, CDR2 SMNVEV (reference sequence). The CDR3 consists of 13 residues. V trimming: 2 bases; J trimming: 8 bases; junction bases outside the gene matches: 2. CDR3 DNA: TGTGCCAGCAGTTTAACTAGCGGAGATGAGCAGTTCTTC. It codes for CASSLTSGDEQFF.

The chain carries TRBV11-3 and TRBJ2-3; D possibly corresponds to TRBD2 (6 bases). Germline V gene sequence: CDR1 SGHNT, CDR2 YENEEA. V was pared by 5 bases and J by 6 bases, with 9 bases between. This CDR3 contains 12 residues. The CDR3 DNA is TGTGCCAGCAGCCCAGGAGGGGATACGCAGTATTTT. This encodes CASSPGGDTQYF.

The chain uses TRBV7-2 and TRBJ1-5; D not certain. V was trimmed by 5 bases and J by 6 bases, leaving 8 bases between them. This CDR3 is built from 12 residues. Germline-derived CDR1 and CDR2 are SGHTA and FQGNSA. The CDR3 region is CASSEASQPQHF. CDR3 sequence (DNA): TGTGCCAGCAGCGAGGCCTCTCAGCCCCAGCATTTT.

This chain joins TRBV12-3 or TRBV12-4 and TRBJ1-1, with D unresolved. The length of the CDR3 is 12 residues. Trimming removed 1 base from V and 11 bases from J, with 11 bases in between. CDR3 DNA: TGTGCCAGCAGTTTAGACTCTGCGAGCGCTTTCTTT. As protein: CASSLDSASAFF.

V and J are TRBV7-3 and TRBJ1-1; no clear D gene. The germline CDR1 and CDR2 sequences are SGHTA and FQGTGA. V was pared by 4 bases and J by 6 bases, with 9 bases between. This CDR3 has 12 residues. The DNA for the CDR3 is TGTGCCAGCAGCTCCGGACTGTCTGAAGCTTTCTTT. This encodes CASSSGLSEAFF.

The rearrangement joins TRBV9 to TRBJ2-7; 8 bases are a match to TRBD1. V gave up 4 bases and J gave up 5 bases; unmatched junction bases: 8. CDR3 size: 14 residues. Germline V gene sequence: CDR1 SGDLS, CDR2 YYNGEE. The CDR3 nucleotides read TGTGCCAGCAGCCCAGGACAGGGCATCAACGAGCAGTACTTC. Protein product: CASSPGQGINEQYF.

The chain employs TRBV11-1 and TRBJ1-1; maybe TRBD1 (6 bases). Germline assignment: CDR1 SGHAT and CDR2 FQDESV (reference sequence). Trimming took 5 bases from V and 4 from J, leaving 14 bases between them. The length of the CDR3 is 14 residues. The CDR3 here is CASSLGGGVTEAFF. CDR3 bases: TGTGCCAGCAGCCTCGGGGGGGGCGTCACTGAAGCTTTCTTT.

This clone was found a few times. The V gene is TRBV11-2, the J gene TRBJ2-6; D possibly corresponds to TRBD1 (6 bases). The CDR3 sequence is 16 residues long. CDR1 is SGHAT and CDR2 is FQNNGV in the germline V gene. Trimming cost V 2 bases and J 4 bases, with 12 bases left between them. CDR3 sequence: CASSLQGKVGANVLTF. CDR3 DNA sequence: TGTGCCAGCAGCTTACAGGGGAAGGTCGGGGCCAACGTCCTGACTTTC. The variable domain in full, with the rest retrieved from reference TRBV11-2 and TRBJ2-6, is EAGVAQSPRYKIIEKRQSVAFWCNPISGHATLYWYQQILGQGPKLLIQFQNNGVVDDSQLPKDRFSAERLKGVDSTLKIQPAKLEDSAVYLCASSLQGKVGANVLTFGAGSRLTVL.